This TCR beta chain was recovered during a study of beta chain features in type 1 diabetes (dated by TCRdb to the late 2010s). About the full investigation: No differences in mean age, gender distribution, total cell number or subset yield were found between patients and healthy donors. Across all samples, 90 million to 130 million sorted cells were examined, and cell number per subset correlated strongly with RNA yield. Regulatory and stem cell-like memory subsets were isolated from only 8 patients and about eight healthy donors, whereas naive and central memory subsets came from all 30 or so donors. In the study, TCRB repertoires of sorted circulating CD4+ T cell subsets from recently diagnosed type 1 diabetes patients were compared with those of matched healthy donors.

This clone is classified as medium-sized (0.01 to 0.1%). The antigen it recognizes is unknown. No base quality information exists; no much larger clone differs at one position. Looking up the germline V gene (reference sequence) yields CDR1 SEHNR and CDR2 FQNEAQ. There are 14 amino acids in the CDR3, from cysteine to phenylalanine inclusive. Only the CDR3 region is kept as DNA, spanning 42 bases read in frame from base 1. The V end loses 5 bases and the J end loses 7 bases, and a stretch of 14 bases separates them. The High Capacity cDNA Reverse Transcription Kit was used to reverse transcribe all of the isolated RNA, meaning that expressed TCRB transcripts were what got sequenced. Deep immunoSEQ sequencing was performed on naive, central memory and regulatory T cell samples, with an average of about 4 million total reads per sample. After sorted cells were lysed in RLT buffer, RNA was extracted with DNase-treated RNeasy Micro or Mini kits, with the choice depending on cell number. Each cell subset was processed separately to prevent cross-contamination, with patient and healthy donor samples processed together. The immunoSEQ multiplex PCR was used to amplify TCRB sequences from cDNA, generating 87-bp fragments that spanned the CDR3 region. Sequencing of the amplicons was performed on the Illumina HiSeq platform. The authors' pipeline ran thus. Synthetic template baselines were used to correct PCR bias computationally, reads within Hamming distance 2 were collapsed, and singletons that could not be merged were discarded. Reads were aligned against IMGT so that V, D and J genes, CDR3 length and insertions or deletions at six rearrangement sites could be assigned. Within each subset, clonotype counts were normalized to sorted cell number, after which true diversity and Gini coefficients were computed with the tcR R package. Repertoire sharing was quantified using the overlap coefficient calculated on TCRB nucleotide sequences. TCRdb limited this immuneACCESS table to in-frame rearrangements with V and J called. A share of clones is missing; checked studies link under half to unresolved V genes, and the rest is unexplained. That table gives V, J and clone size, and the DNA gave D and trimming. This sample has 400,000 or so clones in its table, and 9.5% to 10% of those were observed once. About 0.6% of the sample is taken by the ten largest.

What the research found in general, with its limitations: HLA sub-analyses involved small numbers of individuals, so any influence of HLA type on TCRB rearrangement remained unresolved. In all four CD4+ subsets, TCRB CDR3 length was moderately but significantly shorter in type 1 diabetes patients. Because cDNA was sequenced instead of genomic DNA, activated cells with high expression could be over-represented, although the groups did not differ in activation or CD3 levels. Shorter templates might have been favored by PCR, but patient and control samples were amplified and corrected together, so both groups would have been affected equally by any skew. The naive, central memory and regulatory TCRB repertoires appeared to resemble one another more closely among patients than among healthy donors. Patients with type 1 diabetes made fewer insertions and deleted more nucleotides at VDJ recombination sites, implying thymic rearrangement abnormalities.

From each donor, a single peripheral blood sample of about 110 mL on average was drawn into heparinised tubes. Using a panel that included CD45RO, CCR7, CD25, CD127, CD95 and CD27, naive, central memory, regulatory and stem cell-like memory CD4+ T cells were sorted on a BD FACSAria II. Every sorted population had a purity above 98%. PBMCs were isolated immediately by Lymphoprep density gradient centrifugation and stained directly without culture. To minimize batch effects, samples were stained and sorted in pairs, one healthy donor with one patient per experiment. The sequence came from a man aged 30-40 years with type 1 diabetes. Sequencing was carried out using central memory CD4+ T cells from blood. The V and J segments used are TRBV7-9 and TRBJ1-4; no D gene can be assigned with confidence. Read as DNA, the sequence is TGTGCCAGCAGCCTAGGGAGTTTTGGTGAAAAACTGTTTTTT. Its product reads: CASSLGSFGEKLFF.